What follows is one T cell receptor (beta chain) and its context. These data belong to a study of blood T cell repertoires in COVID-19. About the research overall: The samples span acute and convalescent COVID-19 from the United States, Italy and Spain.

Trimming removed 3 bases at V and 2 bases at J, with 8 bases between. The CDR3 is 14 residues long. The germline gives CDR1 MNHEY, CDR2 SVGEGT. Assay used: immunoSEQ multiplex PCR; TCRdb lists only in-frame clones, some missing. The repertoire holds approximately 260,000 clones, with about 86% as singletons. The clonotype comes from a man between 25 and 39 years old with acute COVID-19. The gene calls are TRBV6-2 or TRBV6-3 and TRBJ2-1; D unresolved. Sequenced input: PBMCs or T cells enriched from blood (not recorded which). The CDR3 DNA reads as TGTGCCAGCAGTTATAGCCCAGCCTACAATGAGCAGTTCTTC. As protein: CASSYSPAYNEQFF.